This T cell receptor beta chain appears in the sequencing data of a study of T-cell memory formation after mild COVID-19. CDR3 size: 15 residues. Trimming took off 0 bases at V and 6 bases at J, with 14 bases between the two ends. Germline V gene sequence: CDR1 LGHNA, CDR2 YNFKEQ. TCRdb re-called the 5' RACE reads through MiXCR, storing one row per CDR3 protein. The sample lists about 180,000 distinct CDR3 sequences, approximately 17% occurring once. Sequenced material: PBMCs or a T cell subset sorted from them (not recorded which). This chain uses TRBV4-2 with TRBJ1-2, with a weak D call TRBD1 (5 bases). This TCR came from a young man who had mild COVID-19 (a few samples of this study predate the infection). Cell type and time point are not known. The CDR3 DNA follows: TGTGCCAGCAGCCAAGAATCGGGCAGGGTGGATGGCTACACCTTC. Translating gives CASSQESGRVDGYTF.